A single sample gave rise to the 28 T cell receptor beta chains below, sequenced in a study of blood T cell repertoires in COVID-19. Measured with immunoSEQ multiplex PCR; TCRdb has only the in-frame clones, and not every one. This table holds about 360,000 clones, 81% found once. Sequencing was carried out using peripheral blood. The receptors here all came from a human donor with acute or convalescent COVID-19. The donor label of this sample is uncertain.

The chain recombines TRBV6-5 with TRBJ1-2; 7 bases match TRBD1. V lost 7 bases to trimming and J lost 4 bases; unmatched junction nucleotides: 9. This CDR3 comprises 14 residues. Germline values: CDR1 MNHEY, CDR2 SVGAGI. CDR3 nucleotides: TGTGCCAGCAAACCTAACAGGGGAGGCTATGGCTACACCTTC. It translates to CASKPNRGGYGYTF.

The gene calls are TRBV2 and TRBJ1-5; 7 positions agree with TRBD1. Per germline, CDR1 SNHLY and CDR2 FYNNEI. This CDR3 is built from 15 residues. The junction had 10 bases not matched to a gene; V was cut back by 4 bases and J by 7 bases. CDR3: CASSGQTGSGQPQHF. CDR3 coding DNA: TGTGCCAGCAGTGGCCAGACAGGGTCAGGCCAGCCCCAGCATTTT.

This clone was observed once. This rearrangement joins TRBV29-1 to TRBJ2-2; D possibly corresponds to TRBD1 (6 bases). Trimming took 5 bases from V and 5 from J, leaving 9 bases between them. This CDR3 has 12 amino acids. The germline V gene encodes CDR1 SQVTM and CDR2 ANQGSEA. This chain's CDR3 is CSVKQGTGELFF. CDR3 DNA: TGCAGCGTTAAACAGGGAACCGGGGAGCTGTTTTTT.

CDR3 coding DNA: TGTGCCAGCCGAGCGGTGAGAGTTCCGACCGGGGAGCTGTTTTTT. Its protein is CASRAVRVPTGELFF. V gene TRBV6-5 combines with J gene TRBJ2-2; D possibly corresponds to TRBD2 (5 bases). Germline lookup yields CDR1 MNHEY and CDR2 SVGAGI. V lost 8 bases to trimming and J lost 5 bases, with 18 bases between them. The CDR3 runs 15 residues.

The J gene is TRBJ2-3, the V gene TRBV10-3, with D maybe TRBD1 (6 bases). The CDR3 runs to 14 residues. Trimming took off 6 bases at V and 3 bases at J, with 13 bases between the two ends. The germline gives CDR1 ENHRY, CDR2 SYGVKD. The CDR3, as DNA: TGTGCCATCAGGCTGACAGGATCGACAGATACGCAGTATTTT. It specifies CAIRLTGSTDTQYF.

The CDR3 spells CASTNPQGALGTEAFF. As DNA, the CDR3 is TGTGCCAGCACCAATCCACAGGGGGCGCTAGGCACTGAAGCTTTCTTT. V gene TRBV9 combines with J gene TRBJ1-1; 9 bases fit TRBD1. This CDR3 comprises 16 residues. Germline V CDR1 and CDR2: SGDLS, YYNGEE. V was clipped by 6 bases and J by 4 bases; unmatched bases: 13.

V usage is TRBV3-1 (or the pseudogene TRBV3-2) and J usage is TRBJ1-2; a possible D gene is TRBD1 (6 bases). CDR1 LGHDT and CDR2 YNNKEL come from the germline V gene (reference sequence). The CDR3 covers 14 residues. The V end lost 1 base, the J end lost 6 bases, and 12 bases lay between the germline ends. The DNA for the CDR3 is TGTGCCAGCAGCCAAGGGCACAGGGTTGATGGCTACACCTTC. Translating gives CASSQGHRVDGYTF.

The count of this clone is one. The chain has TRBV7-9 and TRBJ1-6, with 10 bases fitting TRBD1. Germline lookup yields CDR1 SEHNR and CDR2 FQNEAQ (reference sequence). CDR3 length equals 16 residues. V shed 5 bases and J 5 bases; nucleotides not matched to a gene: 6. The CDR3 sequence is CASSSRTGGNNSPLHF. DNA for the CDR3: TGTGCCAGCAGCAGCCGGACAGGGGGAAATAATTCACCCCTCCACTTT.

The table lists this clone with a few counts. The chain combines TRBV5-5 with TRBJ1-6; D call uncertain. Per the germline V gene, CDR1 is SGHKS and CDR2 is YYEKEE (reference sequence). The CDR3 is 15 amino acids. V was cut by 4 bases and J by 0 bases, with 8 bases left in between. The CDR3 loop reads CASSASSSYNSPLHF. CDR3 coding DNA: TGTGCCAGCAGCGCGAGTAGCTCCTATAATTCACCCCTCCACTTT.

V and J are TRBV6-5 and TRBJ2-2; the match to TRBD1 covers 8 bases. Germline lookup yields CDR1 MNHEY and CDR2 SVGAGI. This CDR3 contains 15 residues. Trimming cost V 4 bases and J 8 bases; bases outside gene matches: 9. The CDR3 DNA follows: TGTGCCAGCAGTTTGACAGGGGATAGCTGGGGGGAGCTGTTTTTT. Residues: CASSLTGDSWGELFF.

The chain employs TRBV7-9 and TRBJ2-3; 10 positions match TRBD1. After removal of 6 bases from V and 2 bases from J, the junction contained 5 bases not matched to a gene. Looked up from germline, CDR1 is SEHNR and CDR2 is FQNEAQ (reference sequence). The CDR3 totals 15 residues. The CDR3 nucleotides read TGTGCCAGCAGTTCGGGGACAGGGGTCACAGATACGCAGTATTTT. Translation: CASSSGTGVTDTQYF.

The chain employs TRBV4-1 and TRBJ1-2; D unclear. Germline V CDR1 and CDR2: MGHRA, YSYEKL. The CDR3 is made up of 13 amino acids. The V gene lost 1 base and the J gene lost 1 base, with 4 bases spanning the gap. CDR3 nucleotide sequence: TGCGCCAGCAGCCAAGCTGTTAACTATGGCTACACCTTC. This translates into CASSQAVNYGYTF.

For this clone: The same CDR3 also results from other DNA sequences found in this sample. The chain combines TRBV18 with TRBJ1-5; 7 nucleotides line up with TRBD1. The CDR3 contains 13 residues. The germline V gene encodes CDR1 KGHSH and CDR2 LQKENI. Unmatched junction bases numbered 3, after V lost 6 bases and J lost 4 bases. CDR3 coding DNA: TGTGCCAGCTCCCCGGGACAGAATCAGCCCCAGCATTTT. Translating it yields CASSPGQNQPQHF.

The chain employs TRBV5-6 and TRBJ2-7, with D perhaps matching TRBD1 (5 bases). This CDR3 has 15 amino acids. Germline V gives CDR1 SGHDT, CDR2 YYEEEE. Between the trimmed V and J ends, which lost 2 bases and 7 bases, there was a span of 19 bases. The CDR3 loop reads CASSFRQRLIREQYF. The DNA of the CDR3 is TGTGCCAGCAGCTTCCGACAGAGGCTTATCCGGGAGCAGTACTTC.

Only one count was recorded for this clone. The rearrangement joins TRBV14 to TRBJ1-1, with 8 bases aligning to TRBD1. Trimming took 4 bases from V and 5 from J; bases not matched to a gene: 6. The CDR3 runs to 14 residues. From germline, CDR1 is SGHDN and CDR2 FVKESK. CDR3 region: CASSPWTGRTEAFF. CDR3 coding DNA: TGTGCCAGCAGCCCCTGGACAGGGCGGACTGAAGCTTTCTTT.

V gene TRBV6-2 or TRBV6-3 combines with J gene TRBJ2-6; 7 bases line up with TRBD2. J lost 2 bases, V lost 5 bases, and 3 bases had no gene match. The germline V gene encodes CDR1 MNHEY and CDR2 SVGEGT. This CDR3 has 15 residues. The CDR3 protein is CASSPREAGANVLTF. Written as DNA, the CDR3 is TGTGCCAGCAGTCCCCGGGAGGCTGGGGCCAACGTCCTGACTTTC.

The chain recombines TRBV2 with TRBJ1-6; tentative D call: TRBD1 (5 bases). Trimming took off 6 bases at V and 10 bases at J, with 19 bases between the two ends. Germline V gives CDR1 SNHLY, CDR2 FYNNEI. This CDR3 has 15 residues. CDR3 sequence reads: CASSEQRGGWSPLHF. Here the CDR3 DNA reads TGTGCCAGCAGCGAGCAACGGGGGGGGTGGTCACCCCTCCACTTT. The whole variable domain, filled in from reference TRBV2 and TRBJ1-6, reads EPEVTQTPSHQVTQMGQEVILRCVPISNHLYFYWYRQILGQKVEFLVSFYNNEISEKSEIFDDQFSVERPDGSNFTLKIRSTKLEDSAMYFCASSEQRGGWSPLHFGNGTRLTVT.

This rearrangement joins TRBV3-1 (or the pseudogene TRBV3-2) to TRBJ2-1; a weak D match, TRBD2 (6 bases). The CDR3 contains 17 residues. The germline CDR1 and CDR2 sequences are LGHDT and YNNKEL (reference sequence). Trimming shortened V by 1 base and J by 7 bases, and 20 bases separated the two germline ends. The CDR3 is CASSQGPRDAGKNEQFF. Here the CDR3 DNA reads TGTGCCAGCAGCCAAGGTCCGCGGGACGCGGGAAAGAATGAGCAGTTCTTC.

V is TRBV2 and J is TRBJ1-1; maybe TRBD1 (6 bases). This CDR3 is 14 amino acids long. The germline CDR1 and CDR2 sequences are SNHLY and FYNNEI. Trimming cost V 7 bases and J 8 bases, with 20 bases left between them. CDR3 loop: CASTETGDPDEAFF. The CDR3 nucleotides are TGTGCCAGCACTGAGACAGGAGACCCCGACGAAGCTTTCTTT.

The CDR3 DNA reads TGTGCCAGCAGCCGAGGACAGGGATCCTACGAGCAGTACTTC. Its translation is CASSRGQGSYEQYF. J is TRBJ2-7 and V is TRBV3-1 (or the pseudogene TRBV3-2), with 8 bases that match TRBD1. This CDR3 region has 14 residues. The germline V gene encodes CDR1 LGHDT and CDR2 YNNKEL (reference sequence). Unmatched junction bases numbered 3, after V lost 4 bases and J lost 1 base.

The chain employs TRBV7-2 and TRBJ1-1; TRBD1 matches at 7 bases. CDR3 size: 14 residues. Unmatched junction bases numbered 5, after V lost 1 base and J lost 6 bases. Germline loops: CDR1 SGHTA, CDR2 FQGNSA. CDR3 sequence: CASSLVAGTAEAFF. The CDR3 coding sequence is TGTGCCAGCAGCTTAGTGGCTGGGACAGCTGAAGCTTTCTTT.

The chain links TRBV4-1 to TRBJ1-1; D gene unclear. This CDR3 is built from 14 residues. From germline, CDR1 is MGHRA and CDR2 YSYEKL. V lost 0 bases and J lost 0, with 5 bases in between. The CDR3 DNA reads as TGCGCCAGCAGCCAAGATACTATGAACACTGAAGCTTTCTTT. Amino acid sequence: CASSQDTMNTEAFF.

V usage is TRBV19 and J usage is TRBJ2-2, with TRBD1 matching 7 bases. V dropped 6 bases and J dropped 6; count of bases not matched to a gene: 7. Germline values: CDR1 LNHDA, CDR2 SQIVND (reference sequence). This CDR3 has 14 amino acids. The DNA of the CDR3 is TGTGCCAGTAGCCTCCTCGGGACAGCCGGGGAGCTGTTTTTT. It specifies CASSLLGTAGELFF.

The chain joins TRBV3-1 (or the pseudogene TRBV3-2) to TRBJ2-1; a weak D match, TRBD2 (5 bases). The V gene's germline CDR1 is LGHDT and CDR2 YNNKEL (reference sequence). CDR3 length equals 12 residues. The V end was cut by 4 bases, the J end by 5 bases, with 6 bases between. DNA of the CDR3: TGTGCCAGCAGCCCCGGGGACAATGAGCAGTTCTTC. It codes for CASSPGDNEQFF.

V is TRBV9 and J is TRBJ1-2, with D perhaps matching TRBD1 (5 bases). The CDR3 spans 12 residues. V dropped 3 bases and J dropped 6 bases, with 9 bases sitting between them. CDR1 and CDR2 from the germline V gene are SGDLS and YYNGEE. The CDR3 DNA sequence: TGTGCCAGCAGCGCTCGGGGGGATGGCTACACCTTC. Encoded protein: CASSARGDGYTF.

This clone came up once. The J gene is TRBJ1-5, the V gene TRBV27; 7 bases line up with TRBD1. Germline CDR1 and CDR2: MNHEY and SMNVEV (reference sequence). Germline trimming cut 6 bases from V and 1 base from J; bases unmatched to any gene: 6. The CDR3 length is 15 residues. CDR3 nucleotides: TGTGCCAGCAGCATAGGGGGCGAGAGCAATCAGCCCCAGCATTTT. As protein: CASSIGGESNQPQHF.

This clone was counted a single time. The rearrangement uses TRBV21-1 and TRBJ2-3; the table's D call TRBD1 went unverified against the DNA. TRBV21-1 is a pseudogene segment. This CDR3 comprises 17 residues. Here the CDR3 DNA reads TGTGCCAGCAGCGGCCTCCGGTTGAAGGGGGCCTCAGATACGCAGTATTTT. Translation gives CASSGLRLKGASDTQYF.

The chain employs TRBV30 and TRBJ2-1; D gene ambiguous. This CDR3 has 11 amino acids. The germline CDR1 and CDR2 sequences are GTSNPN and SVGIG (reference sequence). V was clipped by 3 bases and J by 4 bases, with 4 bases between them. In DNA form, the CDR3 reads TGTGCCTGGAGGACATACAATGAGCAGTTCTTC. This sequence encodes CAWRTYNEQFF.